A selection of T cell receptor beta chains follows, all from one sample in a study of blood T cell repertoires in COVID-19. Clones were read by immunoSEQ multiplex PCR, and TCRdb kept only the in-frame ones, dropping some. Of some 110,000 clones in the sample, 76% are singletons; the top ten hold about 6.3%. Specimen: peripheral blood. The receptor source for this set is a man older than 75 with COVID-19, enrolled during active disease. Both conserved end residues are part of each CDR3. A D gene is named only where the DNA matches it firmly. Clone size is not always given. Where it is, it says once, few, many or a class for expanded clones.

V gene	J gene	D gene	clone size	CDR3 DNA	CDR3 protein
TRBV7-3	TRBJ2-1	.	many	TGTGCCAGCAGCTCGCCCTCTAGCATCGATGAGCAGTTCTTC	CASSSPSSIDEQFF
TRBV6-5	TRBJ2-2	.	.	TGTGCCAGCAGTTACTCGAAACAGGGAACCGGGGAGCTGTTTTTT	CASSYSKQGTGELFF
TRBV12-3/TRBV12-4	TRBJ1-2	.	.	TGTGCCAGCAGTTTATACGGGTATGGCTACACCTTC	CASSLYGYGYTF
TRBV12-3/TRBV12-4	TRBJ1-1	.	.	TGTGCCAGCAGTTTCCGAGGAAACACTGAAGCTTTCTTT	CASSFRGNTEAFF
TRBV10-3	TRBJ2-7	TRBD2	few	TGTGCCAGCTTCGGGACTAGCGACCGCGAGCAGTACTTC	CASFGTSDREQYF
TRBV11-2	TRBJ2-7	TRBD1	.	TGTGCCAGCAGCCACGGGACAGGGAACTACGAGCAGTACTTC	CASSHGTGNYEQYF
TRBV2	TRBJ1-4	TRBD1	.	TGTGCCAGCAGTGAAGCAGCGGGACAGGGGAGGGAAAAACTGTTTTTT	CASSEAAGQGREKLFF
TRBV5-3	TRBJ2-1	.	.	TGTGCCAGAAGCTCCGTCGAGGTGCCTCCCTACAATGAGCAGTTCTTC	CARSSVEVPPYNEQFF
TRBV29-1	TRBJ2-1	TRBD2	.	TGCAGCGTTGCTCAGACTAGCCTCAATGAGCAGTTCTTC	CSVAQTSLNEQFF
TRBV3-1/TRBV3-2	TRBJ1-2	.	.	TGTGCCAGCAGCCAGAGTCAAGGACTCTATGGCTACACCTTC	CASSQSQGLYGYTF
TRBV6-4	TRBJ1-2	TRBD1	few	TGTGCCAGCAGTCGGGACAGGGGGTGGACTGTCGCCGGCTACACCTTC	CASSRDRGWTVAGYTF
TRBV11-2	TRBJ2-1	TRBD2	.	TGTGCCAGCAGCTTACCCGGGACTAGCGGGAGCTATGAGCAGTTCTTC	CASSLPGTSGSYEQFF
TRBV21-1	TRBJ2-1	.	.	TGTGCCAGCAGCAAACAGGGATCGGTCGATTTTTACAATGAGCAGTTCTTC	CASSKQGSVDFYNEQFF
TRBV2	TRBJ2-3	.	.	TGTGCCAGCAGCGACGGGATGGCAGATACGCAGTATTTT	CASSDGMADTQYF
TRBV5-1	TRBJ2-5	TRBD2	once	TGCGCCAGCAGCCCGCCCGGGGGGGCGCGTGAGACCCAGTACTTC	CASSPPGGARETQYF
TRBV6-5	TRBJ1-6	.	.	TGTGCCAGCAGTTACTCGAGGGTAAATTCACCCCTCCACTTT	CASSYSRVNSPLHF
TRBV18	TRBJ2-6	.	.	TGTGCCAGCTCACCAATCTCAGGGACTGGGGCCAACGTCCTGACTTTC	CASSPISGTGANVLTF
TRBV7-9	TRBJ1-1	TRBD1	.	TGTGCCAGCAGCCTAGCCGGGACAGGGGCCGTCTGGGGGTTCTTT	CASSLAGTGAVWGFF
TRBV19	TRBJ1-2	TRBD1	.	TGTGCCAGTAGTAGCCGGGACAGCCTGGGGGGCTACACCTTC	CASSSRDSLGGYTF
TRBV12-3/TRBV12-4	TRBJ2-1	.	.	TGTGCCAGCAGACAGGGCCAGGAGCAGTTCTTC	CASRQGQEQFF
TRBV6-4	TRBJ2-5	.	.	TGTGCCAGCAGCGCTTACGGACAGAAGTACCAAGAGACCCAGTACTTC	CASSAYGQKYQETQYF
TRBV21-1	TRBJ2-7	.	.	TGTGCCAGCAGCCCCACGGGGCAGGGGGGAGACGAGCAGTACTTC	CASSPTGQGGDEQYF
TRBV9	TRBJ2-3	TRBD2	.	TGTGCCAGCAGCGTTCCCGCGGGGGGGGGAGATACGCAGTATTTT	CASSVPAGGGDTQYF
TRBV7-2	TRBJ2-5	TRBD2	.	TGTGCCAGCAGCTCTAGACTAGCTCGGGAAGAGACCCAGTACTTC	CASSSRLAREETQYF
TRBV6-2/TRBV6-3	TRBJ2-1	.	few	TGTGCCAGCAGCCCGCGGGGCCCCCACTACAATGAGCAGTTCTTC	CASSPRGPHYNEQFF
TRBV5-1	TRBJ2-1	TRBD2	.	TGCGCCAGCAGCTTGTTCCTAGCGGGCGAGAATGAGCAGTTCTTC	CASSLFLAGENEQFF
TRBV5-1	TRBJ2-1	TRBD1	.	TGCGCCAGCAGCGCCCAGGGACAGGGATACAATGAGCAGTTCTTC	CASSAQGQGYNEQFF
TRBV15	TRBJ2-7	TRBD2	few	TGTGCCACCAGCAGAGATCATGGGACTAGCGGGGACGAGCAGTACTTC	CATSRDHGTSGDEQYF